The subject of this entry is one T cell receptor beta chain. This sample is drawn from a study of blood T cell repertoires in COVID-19. Profiling relied on immunoSEQ multiplex PCR, and the TCRdb table lists in-frame clones only, not all of them. The profile shows some 250,000 clones, 70% to 90% of them singletons. Germline-derived CDR1 and CDR2 are WSHSY and SAAADI. This CDR3 region has 14 residues. The V end lost 6 bases, the J end lost 4 bases, and 13 bases lay between the germline ends. Sequences were obtained from peripheral blood. The receptor comes from a woman aged 25 to 39 who had recovered from COVID-19. The rearrangement uses TRBV10-2 and TRBJ2-1; D possibly corresponds to TRBD1 (6 bases). The CDR3 DNA sequence: TGCGCCAGCAGCGACAGGCCCGTGTACAATGAGCAGTTCTTC. It is translated as CASSDRPVYNEQFF.